The 23 T cell receptor beta chains below all came from one sample that was sequenced in a study of vaccination effects on CD4 cells after COVID-19. Before sequencing, viral peptide pools were used by the ViraFEST assay to expand antigen-specific CD4+ T cells. Cultured cells yielded isolated CD4+ T cells after 10 days. Profiling relied on immunoSEQ multiplex PCR, and the TCRdb table lists in-frame clones only, not all of them. This sample carries 70,000 to 95,000 clones, 70% to 75% of them seen once, and the ten largest clones take roughly 1.7%. Their target antigens are unknown. The specimen was CD4+ T cells from PBMCs cultured with HCoV-229E spike peptides, collected before COVID-19 vaccination. These receptor sequences come from a human donor who received a COVID-19 vaccine.

This chain links TRBV6-2 or TRBV6-3 with TRBJ2-5; D remains unclear. V was clipped by 2 bases and J by 5 bases, with 6 bases between them. The CDR3 runs to 12 residues. Germline CDR1 reads MNHEY; CDR2 reads SVGEGT. DNA for the CDR3: TGTGCCAGCAGTTACGTCGTCGAGACCCAGTACTTC. It translates to CASSYVVETQYF.

The J gene is TRBJ1-2, the V gene TRBV9, with D unclear. Trimming took 0 bases from V and 2 from J, leaving 11 bases between them. In germline, CDR1 is SGDLS, CDR2 YYNGEE. The CDR3 is 15 residues long. CDR3 coding DNA: TGTGCCAGCAGCGTAGTAGACGTCGCCAACTATGGCTACACCTTC. This encodes CASSVVDVANYGYTF.

The chain couples TRBV5-1 to TRBJ2-7; the D gene could be TRBD1 or TRBD2 (6 bases each). The CDR3 is 16 residues long. V shed 0 bases and J shed 0 bases, with 13 bases lying between them. Germline assignment: CDR1 SGHRS and CDR2 YFSETQ. The CDR3 bases are TGCGCCAGCAGCTTGGTCGGGGGCGCGCCCTCCTACGAGCAGTACGTC. Translation gives CASSLVGGAPSYEQYV.

This clone has just one count. This sequence joins TRBV6-6 and TRBJ2-1; D may match TRBD1 or TRBD2 (7 bases each). Germline V gene lookup returns CDR1 MNHNY and CDR2 SVGAGI (reference sequence). The CDR3 runs to 13 residues. V dropped 0 bases and J dropped 15 bases, with 15 bases sitting between them. The CDR3 loop reads CASSYSGRGGVFF. CDR3 DNA sequence: TGTGCCAGCAGTTACTCGGGCAGGGGGGGGGTGTTCTTC.

The CDR3 DNA reads as TGTGCCAGCAGCTTAGCCCCCCAGGGGACCATTCAGCCCCAGCATTTT. Its protein is CASSLAPQGTIQPQHF. The V and J genes are TRBV7-2 and TRBJ1-5; the D gene is possibly TRBD1 (6 bases). V lost 0 bases and J 6 bases, leaving 15 bases between the germline ends. The CDR3 covers 16 residues. The germline CDR1 and CDR2 sequences are SGHTA and FQGNSA.

The J gene is TRBJ1-1, the V gene TRBV9; weak D call: TRBD1 (5 bases). The germline CDR1 and CDR2 sequences are SGDLS and YYNGEE. Trimming removed 0 bases from V and 1 base from J, with 10 bases in between. The CDR3 has 15 amino acids. This CDR3 reads CASSVVGTSNTEAFF. The CDR3 region has the DNA TGTGCCAGCAGCGTAGTAGGGACTTCGAACACTGAAGCTTTCTTT.

The rearrangement uses TRBV7-9 and TRBJ2-3, with TRBD2 identical over 12 bases. The CDR3 loop spans 17 amino acids. Germline CDR1 SEHNR, CDR2 FQNEAQ (reference sequence). Trimming at V came to 3 bases and at J to 1 base, leaving 5 bases not matched to a gene. The DNA for the CDR3 is TGTGCCAGCAGCTTGGGGCTAGCGGGGGGGGGCACAGATACGCAGTATTTT. Its translation is CASSLGLAGGGTDTQYF.

The V call is TRBV7-3, the J call TRBJ2-1; tentative D call: TRBD1 (5 bases). CDR1 SGHTA and CDR2 FQGTGA come from the germline V gene. The V end was cut by 0 bases, the J end by 4 bases, with 19 bases between. This CDR3 contains 18 residues. The CDR3 spells CASSLTPLREIRYNEQFF. As DNA, the CDR3 is TGTGCCAGCAGCTTAACCCCGCTCAGGGAAATAAGGTACAATGAGCAGTTCTTC.

The chain has TRBV29-1 and TRBJ2-5; 7 bases agree with TRBD1. CDR3 length: 13 residues. Germline trimming cut 2 bases from V and 5 bases from J; bases unmatched to any gene: 5. CDR1 and CDR2 (germline): SQVTM, ANQGSEA. The DNA for the CDR3 is TGCAGCGTTGAAAGGGACAGTCGGGAGACCCAGTACTTC. Its protein is CSVERDSRETQYF.

The rearrangement joins TRBV6-5 to TRBJ1-2, with a weak D call TRBD1 (5 bases). Trimming stripped 5 bases from V and 8 bases from J, with 21 bases between. CDR1 and CDR2 from the germline V gene are MNHEY and SVGAGI. The CDR3 is 15 residues long. This CDR3 is CASSIDQGRGQGYTF. CDR3 coding DNA: TGTGCCAGCAGTATTGACCAGGGAAGAGGCCAGGGCTACACCTTC.

The chain combines TRBV19 with TRBJ1-2, with TRBD1 matching over 7 bases. The CDR3 length is 14 residues. Trimming cost V 6 bases and J 8 bases; bases outside gene matches: 12. CDR1 and CDR2 (germline): LNHDA, SQIVND (reference sequence). The CDR3 protein is CASSPPGTVGGYTF. CDR3 sequence (DNA): TGTGCCAGTAGCCCGCCCGGGACAGTCGGCGGCTACACCTTC.

The rearrangement uses TRBV6-5 and TRBJ2-6; no clear D gene. The CDR3 covers 15 residues. Germline loops: CDR1 MNHEY, CDR2 SVGAGI. Trimming removed 2 bases from V and 0 bases from J, with 5 bases in between. CDR3 loop: CASSYARSGANVLTF. CDR3 DNA sequence: TGTGCCAGCAGTTACGCCCGCTCTGGGGCCAACGTCCTGACTTTC.

The rearrangement uses TRBV2 and TRBJ2-4; D is possibly TRBD1 (7 bases). Trimming left V 6 bases short and J 7 bases short, with 13 bases between. CDR3 length: 13 residues. Looked up from germline, CDR1 is SNHLY and CDR2 is FYNNEI. The CDR3, as DNA: TGTGCCAGCAGAGGAGGGGGCAGGAACATTCAGTACTTC. Translation gives CASRGGGRNIQYF.

The chain couples TRBV24-1 to TRBJ1-4, with D perhaps matching TRBD1 (5 bases). Trimming took off 3 bases at V and 16 bases at J, with 14 bases between the two ends. Germline loops: CDR1 KGHDR, CDR2 SFDVKD. This CDR3 has 12 amino acids. The CDR3 nucleotides read TGTGCCACCAGTGATGCAGTCGGGGGTTGGTTTTTT. Translated: CATSDAVGGWFF.

This chain connects TRBV5-4 to TRBJ2-2, with D possibly being TRBD1 (5 bases). V was trimmed by 0 bases and J by 0 bases, leaving 12 bases between them. The CDR3 consists of 17 residues. Germline CDR1 is SGHNT and CDR2 is YYREEE (reference sequence). CDR3 sequence (DNA): TGTGCCAGCAGCTTGGGAGTAGGGGTCACGAACACCGGGGAGCTGTTTTTT. Its translation is CASSLGVGVTNTGELFF.

This clone was observed a single time. The chain employs TRBV5-1 and TRBJ1-1; D not certain. V lost 4 bases and J 1 base, leaving 14 bases between the germline ends. The CDR3 extends over 15 amino acids. Germline values: CDR1 SGHRS, CDR2 YFSETQ. CDR3 DNA sequence: TGCGCCAGCAGCCCCGGAGGCGGGCAGAACACTGAAGCTTTCTTT. This encodes CASSPGGGQNTEAFF.

The gene calls are TRBV5-1 and TRBJ1-4; D call uncertain. Germline V CDR1 and CDR2: SGHRS, YFSETQ. The CDR3 loop spans 15 amino acids. V lost 3 bases to trimming and J lost 3 bases, with 12 bases between them. The CDR3 here is CASSSSRGANEKLFF. The CDR3 region has the DNA TGCGCCAGCAGCTCCTCGCGGGGAGCTAATGAAAAACTGTTTTTT.

CDR3 protein: CAISEWGGETQYF. CDR3 sequence (DNA): TGTGCCATCAGTGAGTGGGGTGGGGAGACCCAGTACTTC. The chain carries TRBV10-3 and TRBJ2-5; D is undetermined. Between the trimmed V and J ends, which lost 1 base and 5 bases, there was a span of 8 bases. The germline V gene encodes CDR1 ENHRY and CDR2 SYGVKD. The CDR3 is 13 residues long.

The J gene is TRBJ2-3, the V gene TRBV5-1; D is undetermined. The ends were cut back, 0 bases at V and 0 bases at J, with 5 bases in the middle. The length of the CDR3 is 14 residues. Germline assignment: CDR1 SGHRS and CDR2 YFSETQ. CDR3 loop: CASSLVRSTDTQYF. The CDR3 nucleotides are TGCGCCAGCAGCTTGGTCAGGAGCACAGATACGCAGTATTTT.

This clone was counted a few times. This chain connects TRBV5-1 to TRBJ1-1, with 10 bases matching TRBD1. Trimming took 4 bases from V and 6 from J; bases not matched to a gene: 9. Germline CDR1 and CDR2: SGHRS and YFSETQ. The CDR3 extends over 15 amino acids. The chain's CDR3 is CASSMLTGTGAEAFF. CDR3 nucleotide sequence: TGCGCCAGCAGCATGCTCACCGGGACAGGGGCTGAAGCTTTCTTT. The full variable domain, completed using reference TRBV5-1 and TRBJ1-1, is KAGVTQTPRYLIKTRGQQVTLSCSPISGHRSVSWYQQTPGQGLQFLFEYFSETQRNKGNFPGRFSGRQFSNSRSEMNVSTLELGDSALYLCASSMLTGTGAEAFFGQGTRLTVV.

The chain is built from TRBV19 and TRBJ1-4; D perhaps matches TRBD1 (5 bases). This CDR3 has 15 amino acids. The germline V gene has CDR1 LNHDA and CDR2 SQIVND (reference sequence). Between the trimmed V and J ends, which lost 7 bases and 4 bases, there was a span of 16 bases. The CDR3 DNA reads as TGTGCCAGTACTAAGGGGACGGCAAATAATGAAAAACTGTTTTTT. Amino acids: CASTKGTANNEKLFF.

The V call is TRBV7-9, the J call TRBJ2-3; D tentatively reads TRBD1 or TRBD2 (6 bases each). V was pared by 5 bases and J by 3 bases, with 15 bases between. Germline V CDR1 and CDR2: SEHNR, FQNEAQ (reference sequence). The CDR3 is made up of 15 amino acids. The CDR3 DNA sequence: TGTGCCAGCAGCCCCACGGGGGCGAGGACAGATACGCAGTATTTT. Encoded protein: CASSPTGARTDTQYF.

This chain connects TRBV2 to TRBJ2-7; either TRBD1 or TRBD2 may supply D (5 bases each). The CDR3 is 14 amino acids. V was clipped by 5 bases and J by 7 bases, with 18 bases between them. The germline V gene has CDR1 SNHLY and CDR2 FYNNEI. As DNA, the CDR3 is TGTGCCAGCAGTCCCTGGGACGTAGCAGGGGAGCAGTACGTC. Translating gives CASSPWDVAGEQYV.